This T cell receptor (beta chain) comes out of a study of T cell repertoires in cytomegalovirus infection. Study at large: Public TCR beta signature analysis indicated the presence of both CMV infection and matching HLA type.

The CDR3 is made up of 11 amino acids. Trimming took off 2 bases at V and 11 bases at J, with 9 bases between the two ends. The germline V gene has CDR1 MDHEN and CDR2 SYDVKM. Note on this clonotype: Its antigen remains unknown.

MiXCR, run by TCRdb on the reads, gives a single entry per CDR3 protein. The sample includes 900,000 to 950,000 distinct CDR3 sequences, 30% to 40% of them seen just once. The chain joins TRBV28 to TRBJ1-2; no reliable D call. Source: cultured CD8+ T cells from PBMCs, taken from culture after CMV antigen stimulation. This clonotype originated in a human donor in good health (CMV status not recorded). Some clones in this sample may be carry-over from other donors' samples. The DNA of the CDR3 is TGTGCCAGCAGTTTAGACACCCATTACACCTTC. It specifies CASSLDTHYTF.